The rows below give T cell receptor beta chains drawn from one sample of a study of shared clonotypes between healthy human individuals. The repertoire was sequenced with immunoSEQ multiplex PCR; TCRdb's copy has only in-frame clones and lacks some. This table holds more than 2 million clones, approximately 95% found once. Material: naive CD4+ T cells sorted from blood. Receptor source: a man younger than 35 in good health. Both conserved end residues are part of each CDR3. A D gene is named only where the DNA matches it firmly. Some rows mark clone size as missing; the rest say once, few, many or name a class of expanded clone.

clone_size	d_call	v_call	j_call	cdr3_aa	cdr3_nt
-	-	TRBV11-2	TRBJ2-2	CASSPAPGREVTGELFF	TGTGCCAGCAGCCCAGCCCCGGGCAGGGAGGTCACCGGGGAGCTGTTTTTT
-	TRBD2	TRBV7-7	TRBJ2-7	CASSPGLADEEQYF	TGTGCTAGCAGCCCAGGACTAGCCGATGAGGAGCAGTACTTC
-	-	TRBV6-5	TRBJ1-2	CASSYVGDGYTF	TGTGCCAGCAGTTACGTCGGGGACGGCTACACCTTC
-	TRBD1	TRBV10-3	TRBJ1-1	CAIGQGGTEAFF	TGTGCCATCGGACAGGGGGGCACTGAAGCTTTCTTT
-	-	TRBV7-2	TRBJ2-1	CASSAEILYNEQFF	TGTGCCAGCAGCGCCGAAATCTTGTACAATGAGCAGTTCTTC
-	-	TRBV10-2	TRBJ1-5	CASSATGSNQPQHF	TGCGCCAGCAGTGCTACAGGGAGCAATCAGCCCCAGCATTTT
-	-	TRBV6-5	TRBJ1-1	CAGCRRAGNTEAFF	TGTGCCGGCTGTAGGAGGGCCGGGAACACTGAAGCTTTCTTT
-	TRBD2	TRBV9	TRBJ2-5	CASSARLAGDQETQYF	TGTGCCAGCAGCGCGCGACTAGCGGGAGACCAAGAGACCCAGTACTTC
-	TRBD2	TRBV19	TRBJ2-5	CASSINKAGGSLETQYF	TGTGCCAGTAGTATAAATAAGGCGGGAGGGTCATTAGAGACCCAGTACTTC
few	-	TRBV6-1	TRBJ1-1	CASSDRVGTEAFF	TGTGCCAGCAGTGACCGCGTGGGGACTGAAGCTTTCTTT
-	-	TRBV5-4	TRBJ1-5	CASSRGGQRIQPQHF	TGTGCCAGCAGCAGGGGCGGACAGAGGATCCAGCCCCAGCATTTT
-	TRBD1	TRBV11-2	TRBJ2-7	CASSLDRGSEQYF	TGTGCCAGCAGCCTAGACAGGGGCTCCGAGCAGTACTTC
-	-	TRBV19	TRBJ1-6	CASSSQTNSPLHF	TGTGCCAGTAGTTCACAGACCAATTCACCCCTCCACTTT
-	TRBD1	TRBV28	TRBJ1-1	CASSPTGTGYTEAFF	TGTGCCAGCAGTCCGACCGGGACAGGGTACACTGAAGCTTTCTTT
-	-	TRBV15	TRBJ1-3	CATSRGGQGNTIYF	TGTGCCACCAGCAGGGGAGGACAGGGAAACACCATATATTTT
-	-	TRBV2	TRBJ2-1	CASSAFQGGRFF	TGTGCCAGCAGTGCCTTCCAGGGTGGGCGGTTCTTC
-	-	TRBV30	TRBJ2-6	CAHRASGANVLTF	TGTGCACACAGGGCTTCTGGGGCCAACGTCCTGACTTTC